The present TCR beta chain was sequenced within a study of blood T cell repertoires in COVID-19. Turning to the study itself: The study drew acute and convalescent COVID-19 samples from the United States, Italy and Spain. Sources were T cells, B-cell-depleted T cells, or PBMCs; the material itself was cDNA or gDNA.

Study processing details: It was from reference gene primer amplification that nucleated cell counts were estimated. The table came from immunoSEQ multiplex PCR; TCRdb's copy has only in-frame clones and leaves some out. V and J calls plus clone size are reproduced from that table; the DNA served to infer D and trimming. The sample consists of roughly 250,000 clones, 65% to 85% of them appearing once. The CDR3 extends over 12 amino acids. CDR1 and CDR2 from the germline V gene are SQVTM and ANQGSEA. V was shortened by 8 bases and J by 6 bases, with 16 bases between the two germline ends. This clone has just one count.

The receptor comes from a woman aged 40-49 years with active or convalescent COVID-19. V and J are TRBV29-1 and TRBJ1-1; tentatively, D is TRBD1 (6 bases). Sequenced material: peripheral blood. The CDR3 region is CSIPGQGAEAFF. The CDR3 DNA follows: TGCAGCATACCGGGACAAGGGGCTGAAGCTTTCTTT.